These 25 T cell receptor beta chains were all obtained from the same sample, sequenced in a study of blood T cell repertoires in COVID-19 (dated by TCRdb to 2018 to 2020). The method was the immunoSEQ multiplex PCR assay. Held by TCRdb, this immuneACCESS table contains in-frame sequences only and omits some clones. Under half of the omission traces to an unresolved V gene where checked; the cause of the rest is unknown. The table for this sample lists about 110,000 clones; roughly 85% of them were counted only once. The top ten clones comprise less than 3.5% of the sample. The sequenced material came from peripheral blood. The receptors stem from a man between 40 and 49 years old with acute or convalescent COVID-19.

The gene calls are TRBV24-1 and TRBJ2-3; maybe TRBD2 (5 bases). The CDR3 covers 15 residues. V was shortened by 5 bases and J by 3 bases, with 14 bases between the two germline ends. Per the germline V gene, CDR1 is KGHDR and CDR2 is SFDVKD. The CDR3 sequence is CATSAREGSTDTQYF. CDR3 in DNA: TGTGCCACCAGTGCCAGAGAGGGATCGACAGATACGCAGTATTTT.

This sequence joins TRBV2 and TRBJ2-2; D possibly corresponds to TRBD2 (6 bases). Trimming cost V 6 bases and J 14 bases, with 19 bases left between them. The CDR3 is made up of 13 amino acids. Germline loops: CDR1 SNHLY, CDR2 FYNNEI. CDR3 in DNA: TGTGCCAGCAGGCGGGGACCGCTAAGATATCTGTTTTTT. It yields the protein CASRRGPLRYLFF. Full variable domain (outside the CDR3, taken from reference TRBV2 and TRBJ2-2): EPEVTQTPSHQVTQMGQEVILRCVPISNHLYFYWYRQILGQKVEFLVSFYNNEISEKSEIFDDQFSVERPDGSNFTLKIRSTKLEDSAMYFCASRRGPLRYLFFGEGSRLTVL.

The rearrangement links TRBV30 to TRBJ1-4; a possible D gene is TRBD1 (5 bases). Germline lookup yields CDR1 GTSNPN and CDR2 SVGIG (reference sequence). Trimming stripped 2 bases from V and 8 bases from J, with 12 bases between. The CDR3 is 13 residues long. CDR3 region: CAWSREGREKLFF. CDR3 in DNA: TGTGCCTGGAGTAGGGAGGGGAGGGAAAAACTGTTTTTT.

The V call is TRBV6-6, the J call TRBJ2-7; D ambiguous. The V gene's germline CDR1 is MNHNY and CDR2 SVGAGI (reference sequence). V lost 2 bases, J lost 4 bases, and 3 bases lay in between. This CDR3 spans 11 amino acids. CDR3 DNA: TGTGCCAGCAGTTACCGGTACGAGCAGTACTTC. It is translated as CASSYRYEQYF.

The rearrangement joins TRBV15 to TRBJ2-1; TRBD2 aligns across 7 bases. Trimming took 4 bases from V and 4 from J; bases not matched to a gene: 7. The CDR3 has 15 residues. Per germline, CDR1 LNHNV and CDR2 YYDKDF (reference sequence). The CDR3 DNA is TGTGCCACCAGCACCCACAATAGCGGGTACAATGAGCAGTTCTTC. Encoded protein: CATSTHNSGYNEQFF.

The genes are TRBV7-2 and TRBJ2-3; the D is unclear. The CDR3 length is 12 residues. Germline assignment: CDR1 SGHTA and CDR2 FQGNSA. The ends were cut back, 4 bases at V and 3 bases at J, with 5 bases in the middle. CDR3 in DNA: TGTGCCAGCAGCTCTAATACAGATACGCAGTATTTT. Protein: CASSSNTDTQYF.

This chain connects TRBV6-1 to TRBJ1-2, with 10 positions matching TRBD1. The CDR3 runs 15 residues. With 2 bases clipped from V and 4 bases from J, the junction kept 4 bases outside the gene matches. The germline gives CDR1 MNHNS, CDR2 SASEGT. The CDR3 region has the DNA TGTGCCAGCAGTGAACCGGGACAGGGGATCTATGGCTACACCTTC. This translates into CASSEPGQGIYGYTF.

The V and J genes are TRBV7-2 and TRBJ1-4; D might be TRBD1 (5 bases). CDR1 and CDR2 from the germline V gene are SGHTA and FQGNSA. The germline V and J ends were trimmed by 2 bases and 5 bases, with 9 bases remaining between them. The CDR3 runs 14 residues. The CDR3 spells CASSLPGFNEKLFF. DNA for the CDR3: TGTGCCAGCAGCTTACCAGGGTTCAATGAAAAACTGTTTTTT.

This clone was observed many times. V gene TRBV6-4 combines with J gene TRBJ1-2; D not resolved. The V and J ends lost 1 base and 7 bases respectively, with 16 bases between them. This CDR3 has 15 residues. Germline V gene data show CDR1 as MRHNA and CDR2 as SNTAGT. CDR3 sequence (DNA): TGTGCCAGCAGTGACTTAACCGGGATTGTGGCTGGCTACACCTTC. Its translation is CASSDLTGIVAGYTF.

This chain joins TRBV24-1 and TRBJ2-3; D perhaps matches TRBD1 (6 bases). CDR1 and CDR2 from the germline V gene are KGHDR and SFDVKD. This CDR3 is built from 15 residues. V was pared by 4 bases and J by 0 bases, with 10 bases between. This chain's CDR3 is CATSDLGQSTDTQYF. The CDR3 coding sequence is TGTGCCACCAGTGACCTTGGACAGAGCACAGATACGCAGTATTTT.

This chain uses TRBV24-1 with TRBJ2-1; 7 nucleotides align to TRBD1. The CDR3 length is 12 residues. Germline CDR1 is KGHDR and CDR2 is SFDVKD. The ends lost 2 bases at V and 9 bases at J; junction bases unmatched: 0. CDR3 in amino acids: CATSDYRGEQFF. CDR3 DNA: TGTGCCACCAGTGATTACAGGGGTGAGCAGTTCTTC.

The chain employs TRBV2 and TRBJ1-1; 9 nucleotides line up with TRBD1. Germline V gene data show CDR1 as SNHLY and CDR2 as FYNNEI. The CDR3 has 14 residues. Trimming removed 7 bases from V and 5 bases from J; junction bases left unmatched: 8. The CDR3, as DNA: TGTGCCAGCAAGGGACAGGGAGCGATAACTGAAGCTTTCTTT. It codes for CASKGQGAITEAFF.

V usage is TRBV2 and J usage is TRBJ2-7; 11 nucleotides agree with TRBD1. Germline CDR1 is SNHLY and CDR2 is FYNNEI. The length of the CDR3 is 14 residues. Trimming at V came to 5 bases and at J to 5 bases, leaving 5 bases not matched to a gene. The CDR3 protein is CASSTGQGADEQYF. CDR3 sequence (DNA): TGTGCCAGCAGTACTGGACAGGGGGCGGACGAGCAGTACTTC.

This clone was seen a single time. J is TRBJ1-2 and V is TRBV6-5, with D uncertain. V shed 6 bases and J shed 0 bases, with 8 bases lying between them. The CDR3 consists of 13 residues. Germline CDR1 MNHEY, CDR2 SVGAGI. Here the CDR3 DNA reads TGTGCCAGCAGCAAAGAGGCTAACTATGGCTACACCTTC. Translating it yields CASSKEANYGYTF.

This clone has more than one count but fewer than ten. The chain uses TRBV7-9 and TRBJ1-3; D not resolved. Germline V gives CDR1 SEHNR, CDR2 FQNEAQ (reference sequence). Trimming cost V 5 bases and J 8 bases, with 10 bases left between them. The CDR3 totals 12 residues. The chain's CDR3 is CASSRDTDTIYF. Written as DNA, the CDR3 is TGTGCCAGCAGCAGGGATACGGACACCATATATTTT.

This clone was seen a single time. J is TRBJ2-3 and V is TRBV2; weak D call: TRBD2 (6 bases). The CDR3 is 13 residues long. The germline V and J ends were trimmed by 8 bases and 3 bases, with 12 bases remaining between them. Germline CDR1 is SNHLY and CDR2 is FYNNEI. The CDR3 protein is CASPARGTDTQYF. As DNA, the CDR3 is TGTGCCAGCCCGGCCCGGGGGACAGATACGCAGTATTTT.

The gene calls are TRBV4-1 and TRBJ1-4, with a weak D call TRBD1 (5 bases). The length of the CDR3 is 15 residues. The V and J ends lost 3 bases and 6 bases respectively, with 14 bases between them. CDR1 is MGHRA and CDR2 is YSYEKL in the germline V gene. CDR3 loop: CASSQEGAGDEKLFF. The CDR3 DNA reads as TGCGCCAGCAGCCAGGAAGGGGCTGGCGATGAAAAACTGTTTTTT.

In DNA, the CDR3 is TGTGCCAGCAGTCGGGACAGAGTGAACACTGAAGCTTTCTTT. Protein product: CASSRDRVNTEAFF. The V call is TRBV6-5, the J call TRBJ1-1; 7 bases are a match to TRBD1. Unmatched junction bases numbered 3, after V lost 5 bases and J lost 0 bases. The CDR3 extends over 14 amino acids. Germline lookup yields CDR1 MNHEY and CDR2 SVGAGI.

The J gene is TRBJ2-1, the V gene TRBV28; perhaps TRBD1 as D (6 bases). With 5 bases removed from V and 4 bases from J, the gap between germline ends came to 18 bases. This CDR3 has 16 residues. CDR1 and CDR2 (germline): MDHEN, SYDVKM. Here the CDR3 DNA reads TGTGCCAGCAGTCCCTATGACAGGCAGGAATACAATGAGCAGTTCTTC. This translates into CASSPYDRQEYNEQFF.

The J gene is TRBJ1-2, the V gene TRBV18, with TRBD1 identical over 7 bases. This CDR3 has 14 residues. With V trimmed by 3 bases and J by 4 bases, 5 bases remained unmatched. Per germline, CDR1 KGHSH and CDR2 LQKENI. CDR3 DNA: TGTGCCAGCTCACCCCAGGGGGAGACCTATGGCTACACCTTC. Translated: CASSPQGETYGYTF. Full variable domain (outside the CDR3, taken from reference TRBV18 and TRBJ1-2): NAGVMQNPRHLVRRRGQEARLRCSPMKGHSHVYWYRQLPEEGLKFMVYLQKENIIDESGMPKERFSAEFPKEGPSILRIQQVVRGDSAAYFCASSPQGETYGYTFGSGTRLTVV.

The chain couples TRBV18 to TRBJ1-2; D is ambiguous. Germline values: CDR1 KGHSH, CDR2 LQKENI. The CDR3 sequence is 14 residues long. V gave up 3 bases and J gave up 6 bases, with 14 bases separating them. The CDR3 coding sequence is TGTGCCAGCTCACCGGCTCCGGGAGGGAATGGCTACACCTTC. It is translated as CASSPAPGGNGYTF. Together with reference TRBV18 and TRBJ1-2, the CDR3 gives the full variable domain: NAGVMQNPRHLVRRRGQEARLRCSPMKGHSHVYWYRQLPEEGLKFMVYLQKENIIDESGMPKERFSAEFPKEGPSILRIQQVVRGDSAAYFCASSPAPGGNGYTFGSGTRLTVV.

This sequence joins TRBV7-3 and TRBJ2-3; 7 positions agree with TRBD1. This CDR3 has 15 amino acids. V lost 4 bases, J lost 2 bases, and 6 bases stayed unmatched. Germline lookup yields CDR1 SGHTA and CDR2 FQGTGA. This chain's CDR3 is CASSSLGTATDTQYF. In nucleotides, the CDR3 is TGTGCCAGCAGCTCATTAGGGACAGCCACAGATACGCAGTATTTT.

The chain links TRBV24-1 to TRBJ1-5; D is ambiguous. The CDR3 is made up of 14 amino acids. V lost 5 bases and J lost 4, with 11 bases in between. CDR1 is KGHDR, CDR2 SFDVKD, per germline. In DNA form, the CDR3 reads TGTGCCACCAGTGGCGTTTCGGGAAATCAGCCCCAGCATTTT. Translated, it gives CATSGVSGNQPQHF.

V is TRBV12-2 and J is TRBJ2-1; TRBD1 reflects the table's D call only, with no check against the DNA. TRBV12-2 is reported as a pseudogene. CDR3 length equals 16 residues. This chain's CDR3 is CASRLAAGRAYNEQFF. CDR3 nucleotides: TGTGCAAGTCGCTTAGCGGCTGGCAGGGCCTACAATGAGCAGTTCTTC.

The chain uses TRBV19 and TRBJ1-5; 9 bases are shared with TRBD1. CDR1 and CDR2 (germline): LNHDA, SQIVND (reference sequence). The J segment lost 7 bases and the V segment lost 7 bases, leaving 11 bases of the junction unmatched. The CDR3 spans 15 residues. The CDR3 protein is CASTPTGGFRQPQHF. The CDR3 region has the DNA TGTGCCAGTACTCCCACAGGGGGCTTCCGCCAGCCCCAGCATTTT.